This TCR beta chain derives from a study of CD8+CD57+ T cells in acquired aplastic anemia. At the level of the study: Average CD4+ read depth in healthy donors was about 10.8 million reads.

The template for TCR beta VDJ and CDR3 sequence profiling was genomic DNA. TCRdb redid the calling of the reads with MiXCR, one entry per CDR3 protein. The data show 150,000 to 200,000 distinct CDR3 sequences, 60% to 70% seen once. In germline, CDR1 is LNHNV, CDR2 YYDKDF (reference sequence). The CDR3 extends over 15 amino acids. Trimming removed 3 bases from V and 4 bases from J; junction bases left unmatched: 6. The sample was sorted CD4+, CD8+, or CD8+CD57+ T cells (not recorded which) from PBMCs. The receptor was derived from a human donor in good health. This rearrangement joins TRBV15 to TRBJ2-1, with 7 bases identical to TRBD2. The CDR3, as DNA: TGTGCCACCAGCAGTGAATGGCGGGAGTACAATGAGCAGTTCTTC. It encodes CATSSEWREYNEQFF.